This TCR beta chain is from a study of T cell responses to AZD1222 COVID-19 vaccine. General study findings and limits: Donors in the cohort were predominantly white British and more often female, and clonal diversity was possibly underestimated. Repertoires were collected only later (after the peak T cell response had occurred).

V was trimmed by 2 bases and J by 9 bases, leaving 5 bases between them. The CDR3 has 11 amino acids. Germline CDR1 is MNHEY and CDR2 is SVGAGI. Only in-frame clones appear in the TCRdb table, and some are missing; sequencing was by immunoSEQ multiplex PCR. The sample shows roughly 84,000 clones, around nine tenths of them seen only once. This clone was observed a single time. Its antigen is as yet unknown. This TCR was sampled from an adult who received the AZD1222 COVID-19 vaccine. Material: peripheral blood, obtained 28 days after the second AZD1222 dose. The chain uses TRBV6-5 and TRBJ2-1; D not resolved. CDR3 in DNA: TGTGCCAGCAGTTACAGGTTTGAGCAGTTCTTC. Translated, it gives CASSYRFEQFF.